This T cell receptor beta chain was found in a study of blood T cells in healthy people across ages. It was with a sample-barcoded 5' primer and a J-beta primer mix that a second PCR of roughly 6 to 12 cycles was run. A tag from a template-switch adaptor with 12 random nucleotides marked each cDNA molecule. TCRdb redid the calling of the 5' RACE reads with MiXCR, one entry per CDR3 protein. The sample carries 1.4 million to 1.5 million distinct CDR3 sequences, about 43% recorded once. The sample holds a few counts of this clonotype. CDR3 length equals 16 residues. Germline loops: CDR1 SGHTA, CDR2 FQGNSA. Roughly 9 milliliters of peripheral blood were drawn from each donor.

The rearrangement uses TRBV7-2 and TRBJ2-4, with D perhaps TRBD1 or TRBD2 (5 bases each). The tail of the sequence fits TRBJ2-5 better, so the J call may be wrong. Sequenced: blood. This clonotype was obtained from a woman aged 18-29 years in good health. This CDR3 is CASSLVGTTLKETQYF. The CDR3 DNA follows: TGTGCCAGCAGCTTAGTAGGGACCACGTTGAAAGAGACCCAGTACTTC.